A single sample gave rise to the 11 T cell receptor beta chains below, sequenced in a study of high-grade serous ovarian cancer treatment subgroups. Method: immunoSEQ multiplex PCR; TCRdb's copy keeps in-frame clones and lacks some. Among more than 15,000 clones listed, about 76% were seen once. Tumor tissue was taken before any definitive surgery or chemotherapy was given. Source material: tumor tissue. The receptors originated from a human donor with high-grade serous ovarian cancer.

The chain links TRBV7-2 to TRBJ2-6; 8 bases are a match to TRBD2. V shed 2 bases, J shed 0 bases, and the junction held 9 bases outside the gene matches. The CDR3 is made up of 19 amino acids. CDR1 is SGHTA and CDR2 is FQGNSA in the germline V gene. CDR3 sequence (DNA): TGTGCCAGCAGCTTATTAATGCGGGGGGTCCTCTCTGGGGCCAACGTCCTGACTTTC. Encoded protein: CASSLLMRGVLSGANVLTF.

This clone was detected once. The chain has TRBV28 and TRBJ2-1, with TRBD2 matching over 14 bases. Germline V gives CDR1 MDHEN, CDR2 SYDVKM. The J segment lost 0 bases and the V segment lost 7 bases, leaving 8 bases of the junction unmatched. CDR3 length: 18 residues. CDR3 in DNA: TGTGCCAGCAATGGACTAGCGGGGGGCCAGAGCTCCTACAATGAGCAGTTCTTC. As protein: CASNGLAGGQSSYNEQFF. Combining the CDR3 with reference TRBV28 and TRBJ2-1 gives the whole variable domain DVKVTQSSRYLVKRTGEKVFLECVQDMDHENMFWYRQDPGLGLRLIYFSYDVKMKEKGDIPEGYSVSREKKERFSLILESASTNQTSMYLCASNGLAGGQSSYNEQFFGPGTRLTVL.

The gene calls are TRBV7-2 and TRBJ2-6, with 7 positions matching TRBD2. This CDR3 is 15 amino acids long. Per the germline V gene, CDR1 is SGHTA and CDR2 is FQGNSA. Trimming cost V 2 bases and J 4 bases; bases outside gene matches: 2. The CDR3 coding sequence is TGTGCCAGCAGCTTACTAGCGGCCGGGGCCAACGTCCTGACTTTC. Translating gives CASSLLAAGANVLTF.

V and J are TRBV10-3 and TRBJ2-3; 9 bases align to TRBD2. CDR1 and CDR2 (germline): ENHRY, SYGVKD. The CDR3 has 15 residues. Unmatched junction bases numbered 7, after V lost 6 bases and J lost 3 bases. CDR3 in amino acids: CAIRAAGGRTDTQYF. The CDR3 DNA sequence: TGTGCCATCAGAGCAGCGGGGGGCCGTACAGATACGCAGTATTTT.

The chain has TRBV28 and TRBJ2-7; the D is unclear. Germline V gene lookup returns CDR1 MDHEN and CDR2 SYDVKM. V was pared by 8 bases and J by 0 bases, with 8 bases between. The CDR3 runs 12 residues. The CDR3: CASFRVSYEQYF. CDR3 in DNA: TGTGCCAGCTTCCGGGTCTCCTACGAGCAGTACTTC. The whole variable domain, remainder taken from reference TRBV28 and TRBJ2-7, is DVKVTQSSRYLVKRTGEKVFLECVQDMDHENMFWYRQDPGLGLRLIYFSYDVKMKEKGDIPEGYSVSREKKERFSLILESASTNQTSMYLCASFRVSYEQYFGPGTRLTVT.

J is TRBJ2-2 and V is TRBV5-1; possible D gene TRBD1, 5 bases. The CDR3 length is 16 residues. The V gene's germline CDR1 is SGHRS and CDR2 YFSETQ. V lost 2 bases, J lost 1 base, and 12 bases lay in between. CDR3 sequence (DNA): TGCGCCAGCAGCTTTTGGTGGGGCGAGAACACCGGGGAGCTGTTTTTT. Amino acid sequence: CASSFWWGENTGELFF.

This chain connects TRBV2 to TRBJ2-5; 9 positions match TRBD1. The J call could be wrong; TRBJ2-7 is a better fit for the DNA end. The germline V gene has CDR1 SNHLY and CDR2 FYNNEI. The CDR3 sequence is 17 residues long. The DNA of the CDR3 is TGTGCCAGCAGTCGGGACAGGGACACCCGATCGGCCTACGAGCAGTACTTC. Encoded protein: CASSRDRDTRSAYEQYF.

The rearrangement links TRBV5-4 to TRBJ2-5, with D perhaps matching TRBD1 (6 bases). The J call is uncertain, as TRBJ2-7 better fits the DNA end. Germline V gives CDR1 SGHNT, CDR2 YYREEE (reference sequence). The length of the CDR3 is 12 residues. The CDR3 DNA is TGTGCCAGCAGCTTAAAGGGGGACGAGCAGTACTTC. Protein: CASSLKGDEQYF.

This clone was seen more than once but under ten times. The V call is TRBV27, the J call TRBJ1-2, with TRBD1 identical over 8 bases. The germline V gene encodes CDR1 MNHEY and CDR2 SMNVEV (reference sequence). This CDR3 comprises 15 residues. V shed 2 bases, J shed 2 bases, and the junction held 4 bases outside the gene matches. The CDR3 bases are TGTGCCAGCAGTTTAGCAGGGGGCCCCAACTATGGCTACACCTTC. Translation gives CASSLAGGPNYGYTF.

The chain has TRBV4-2 and TRBJ2-3, with 12 bases that match TRBD2. V shed 5 bases, J shed 3 bases, and the junction held 6 bases outside the gene matches. This CDR3 comprises 16 residues. CDR1 and CDR2 from the germline V gene are LGHNA and YNFKEQ. The CDR3 region is CASSSTSGGLTDTQYF. DNA for the CDR3: TGTGCCAGCAGCTCGACTAGCGGGGGTCTGACAGATACGCAGTATTTT.

The chain recombines TRBV7-2 with TRBJ1-1, with D uncertain. The CDR3 spans 13 residues. Trimming removed 3 bases at V and 5 bases at J, with 10 bases between. The germline gives CDR1 SGHTA, CDR2 FQGNSA. CDR3 sequence: CASSFGPATEAFF. The CDR3 region has the DNA TGTGCCAGCAGCTTTGGACCGGCTACTGAAGCTTTCTTT. Full variable domain (remainder filled in from reference TRBV7-2 and TRBJ1-1): GAGVSQSPSNKVTEKGKDVELRCDPISGHTALYWYRQSLGQGLEFLIYFQGNSAPDKSGLPSDRFSAERTGGSVSTLTIQRTQQEDSAVYLCASSFGPATEAFFGQGTRLTVV.